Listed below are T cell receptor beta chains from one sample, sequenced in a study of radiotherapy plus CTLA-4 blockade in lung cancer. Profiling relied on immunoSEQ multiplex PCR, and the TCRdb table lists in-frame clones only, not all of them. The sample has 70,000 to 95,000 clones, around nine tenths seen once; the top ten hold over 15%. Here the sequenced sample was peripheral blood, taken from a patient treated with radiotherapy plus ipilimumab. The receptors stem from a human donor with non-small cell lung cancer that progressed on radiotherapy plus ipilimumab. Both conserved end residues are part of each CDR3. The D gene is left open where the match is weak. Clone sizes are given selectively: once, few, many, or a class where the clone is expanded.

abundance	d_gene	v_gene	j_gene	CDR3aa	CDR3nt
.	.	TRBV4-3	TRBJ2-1	CASSQDPYLRCGPYNEQFF	TGCGCCAGCAGCCAAGATCCATACTTGCGTTGCGGGCCCTACAATGAGCAGTTCTTC
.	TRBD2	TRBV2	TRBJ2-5	CASSVTSGGAFQETQYF	TGTGCCAGCAGTGTTACTAGCGGGGGGGCTTTTCAAGAGACCCAGTACTTC
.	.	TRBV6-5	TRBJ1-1	CASSYSAGVGTEAFF	TGTGCCAGCAGTTACTCAGCAGGGGTCGGCACTGAAGCTTTCTTT
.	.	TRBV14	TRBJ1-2	CASSQDAGGIYGYTF	TGTGCCAGCAGCCAAGATGCCGGGGGGATCTATGGCTACACCTTC
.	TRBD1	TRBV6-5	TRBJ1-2	CASSYRTGQGDYGYTF	TGTGCCAGCAGTTACCGGACCGGACAGGGAGACTATGGCTACACCTTC
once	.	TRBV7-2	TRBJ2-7	CASSLGREAYEQYF	TGTGCCAGCAGCTTAGGGCGGGAAGCCTACGAGCAGTACTTC
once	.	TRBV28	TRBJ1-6	CASSTSWGGSYNSPLHF	TGTGCCAGCAGCACCTCGTGGGGGGGCTCCTATAATTCACCCCTCCACTTT
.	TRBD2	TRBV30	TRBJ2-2	CAWSALSGLAGGELFF	TGTGCCTGGAGTGCTTTGTCTGGACTAGCGGGCGGGGAGCTGTTTTTT
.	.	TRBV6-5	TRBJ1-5	CASSYDGTSYQPQHF	TGTGCCAGCAGTTATGACGGGACATCTTATCAGCCCCAGCATTTT
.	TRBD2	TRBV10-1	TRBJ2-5	CASSACRAGTESGETQYF	TGCGCCAGCAGCGCCTGTCGAGCGGGGACGGAGTCCGGGGAGACCCAGTACTTC
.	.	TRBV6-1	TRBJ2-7	CASSETQGLMSYEQYF	TGTGCCAGCAGTGAAACACAGGGACTAATGTCCTACGAGCAGTACTTC
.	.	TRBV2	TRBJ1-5	CASSKGGAMGQPQHF	TGTGCCAGCAGTAAGGGGGGGGCGATGGGCCAGCCCCAGCATTTT
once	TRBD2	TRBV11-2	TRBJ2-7	CASSLGTSGYYEEQYF	TGTGCCAGCAGCTTAGGCACTAGCGGATACTACGAGGAGCAGTACTTC
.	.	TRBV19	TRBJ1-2	CASSIGRLDGYTF	TGTGCCAGTAGTATAGGACGCCTGGATGGCTACACCTTC
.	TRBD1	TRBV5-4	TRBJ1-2	CASSPVGTGGIGYGYTF	TGTGCCAGCAGCCCCGTGGGGACAGGGGGAATCGGCTATGGCTACACCTTC
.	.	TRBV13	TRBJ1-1	CASSRGQNTEAFF	TGTGCCAGCAGTCGTGGACAGAACACTGAAGCTTTCTTT